The text below deals with one T cell receptor (beta chain). Its antigen is as yet unknown. Trimming left V 1 base short and J 0 bases short, with 10 bases between. The germline gives CDR1 SGHNT, CDR2 YYREEE (reference sequence). This CDR3 has 15 residues. This entry is derived from a study of cytomegalovirus exposure and HLA in healthy donors. PCR used 60 Vbeta primers and 13 Jbeta primers. TCRdb keeps only in-frame clones here, not all; method: immunoSEQ multiplex PCR. The sample contains some 70,000 clones, 65% to 70% of which appear only once. Study-level results: In a later analysis, TCR beta V- and J-gene trimming was associated with a missense DCLRE1C variant. Further analysis was carried out later, and it showed several of the most significant clusters appearing linked to common viral pathogens.

Sequencing was carried out using PBMCs. The rearrangement joins TRBV5-4 to TRBJ1-2; the D is unclear. The TCR comes from a male donor in good health and CMV-seropositive. The CDR3 DNA reads as TGTGCCAGCAGCTTGCCCGCCCGGGCTAACTATGGCTACACCTTC. It specifies CASSLPARANYGYTF.